The sequence of this TCR beta chain was determined in a study of Graves' ophthalmopathy and Graves' hyperthyroidism. Regarding the study as a whole: Using 13 signatures, a model distinguished ophthalmopathy from stable hyperthyroidism, reaching about 87% sensitivity and 81.08% specificity.

For donors with ophthalmopathy, the disease showed moderate-to-severe activity, reached CAS ≥3 and NOSPECS ≥4, and had lasted under 3 months. Other autoimmune diseases, uncontrolled infections, pregnancy and lactation each led to patient exclusion. Notes on this clonotype: Its matching antigen is unknown.

The authors amplified TCR beta CDR3 regions from RNA transcripts. The library came from an HTBI-primed first-round RT-PCR and a second-round multiplex PCR. TCRdb re-derived calls from the multiplex PCR reads in MiXCR, one entry per CDR3 protein. The sample records about 240,000 distinct CDR3 sequences, around 50% being singletons. CDR3 size: 15 residues. The germline CDR1 and CDR2 sequences are SGHTA and FQGTGA. V shed 3 bases and J 5 bases; nucleotides not matched to a gene: 6. This chain connects TRBV7-3 to TRBJ2-2; TRBD2 matches 7 bases. Sequenced sample: peripheral blood. This TCR was sampled from an adult man with Graves' ophthalmopathy. CDR3 sequence: CASSFRGEVTGELFF. CDR3 sequence (DNA): TGTGCCAGCAGCTTTCGGGGGGAAGTGACCGGGGAGCTGTTTTTT.